This T cell receptor (beta chain) was recovered during a study of OX40 agonist ivuxolimab in advanced cancers. Findings and caveats of the study: Researchers report that CD8+ T cells had, on average, more expanded clones than CD4+.

Profiled with immunoSEQ multiplex PCR; TCRdb holds only in-frame clones, not every one. The sample yields 55,000 to 70,000 clones, 92% seen once. CDR3 size: 13 residues. Trimming stripped 4 bases from V and 4 bases from J, with 10 bases between. Germline V gene sequence: CDR1 LGHNA, CDR2 YSLEER. Remarks on this clone: Its target is not known.

This sample comprised CD4+ or CD8+ T cells sorted from blood, obtained in a trial of the OX40 agonist ivuxolimab. The rearrangement uses TRBV4-3 and TRBJ1-2; tentative D call: TRBD1 (5 bases). The receptor was derived from an adult with an advanced solid tumor such as melanoma, head and neck, liver or kidney cancer. CDR3 in amino acids: CASSPGRAYGYTF. CDR3 nucleotide sequence: TGCGCCAGCAGCCCGGGACGAGCCTATGGCTACACCTTC.